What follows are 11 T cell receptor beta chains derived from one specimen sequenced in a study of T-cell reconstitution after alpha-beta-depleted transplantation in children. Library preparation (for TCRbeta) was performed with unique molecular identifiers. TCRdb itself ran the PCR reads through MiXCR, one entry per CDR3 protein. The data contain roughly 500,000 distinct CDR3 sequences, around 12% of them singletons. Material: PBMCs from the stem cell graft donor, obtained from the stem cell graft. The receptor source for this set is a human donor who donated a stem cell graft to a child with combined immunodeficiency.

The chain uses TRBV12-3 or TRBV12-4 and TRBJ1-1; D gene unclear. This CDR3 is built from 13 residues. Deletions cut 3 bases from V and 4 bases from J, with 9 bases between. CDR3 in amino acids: CASSFFPSTEAFF. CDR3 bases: TGTGCCAGCAGTTTTTTCCCGAGCACTGAAGCTTTCTTT.

The CDR3 DNA reads as TGTGCCAGCAGTTGGGGACAGGGGCGAAATCAGCCCCAGCATTTT. Encoded protein: CASSWGQGRNQPQHF. This chain joins TRBV12-3 or TRBV12-4 and TRBJ1-5, with 10 bases lining up with TRBD1. The junction had 4 bases not matched to a gene; V was cut back by 4 bases and J by 4 bases. CDR3 size: 15 residues.

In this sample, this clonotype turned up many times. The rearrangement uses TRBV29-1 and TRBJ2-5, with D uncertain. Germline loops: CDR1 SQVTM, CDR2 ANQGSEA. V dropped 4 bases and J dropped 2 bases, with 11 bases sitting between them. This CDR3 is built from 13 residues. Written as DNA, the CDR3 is TGCAGCGTTGGGGCTGACGGGCAAGAGACCCAGTACTTC. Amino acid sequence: CSVGADGQETQYF.

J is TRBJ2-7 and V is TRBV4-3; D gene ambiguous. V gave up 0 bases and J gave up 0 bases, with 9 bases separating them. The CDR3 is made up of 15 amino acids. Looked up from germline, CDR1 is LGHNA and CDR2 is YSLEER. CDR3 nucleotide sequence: TGCGCCAGCAGCCAAGATCTTGATCCCTCCTACGAGCAGTACTTC. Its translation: CASSQDLDPSYEQYF.

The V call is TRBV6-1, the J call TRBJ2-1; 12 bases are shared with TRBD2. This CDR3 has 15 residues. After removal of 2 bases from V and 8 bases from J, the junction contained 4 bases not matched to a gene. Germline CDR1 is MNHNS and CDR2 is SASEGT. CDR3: CASSERRLAGDEQFF. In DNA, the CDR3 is TGTGCCAGCAGTGAAAGAAGACTAGCGGGAGATGAGCAGTTCTTC.

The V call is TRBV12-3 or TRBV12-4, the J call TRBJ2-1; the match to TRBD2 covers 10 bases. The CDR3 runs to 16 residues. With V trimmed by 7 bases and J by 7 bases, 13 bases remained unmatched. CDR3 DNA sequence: TGTGCCAGCACCCCTCTAGCGGGGGCCGTTGGAAATGAGCAGTTCTTC. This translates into CASTPLAGAVGNEQFF.

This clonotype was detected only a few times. This CDR3 is CASRWDRPGDQPQHF. DNA for the CDR3: TGTGCCAGCAGATGGGACAGGCCAGGGGATCAGCCCCAGCATTTT. The chain combines TRBV27 with TRBJ1-5, with 8 bases lining up with TRBD1. V was clipped by 6 bases and J by 5 bases; unmatched bases: 9. The CDR3 is 15 amino acids. In germline, CDR1 is MNHEY, CDR2 SMNVEV (reference sequence).

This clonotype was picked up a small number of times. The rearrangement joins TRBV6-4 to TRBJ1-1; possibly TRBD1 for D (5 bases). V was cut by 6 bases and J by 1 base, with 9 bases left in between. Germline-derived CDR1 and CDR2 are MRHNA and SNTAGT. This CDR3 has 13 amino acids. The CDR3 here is CASRLRANTEAFF. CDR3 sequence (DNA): TGTGCCAGCAGGCTCAGGGCGAACACTGAAGCTTTCTTT.

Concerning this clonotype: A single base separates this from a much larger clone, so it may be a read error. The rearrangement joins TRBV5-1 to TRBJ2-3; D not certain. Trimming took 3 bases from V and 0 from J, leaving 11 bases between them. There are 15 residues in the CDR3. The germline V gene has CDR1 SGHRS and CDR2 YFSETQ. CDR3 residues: CASSSAEPSTDTQYF. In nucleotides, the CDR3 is TGCGCCAGCAGCTCGGCCGAGCCTAGCACAGATACGCAGTATTTT.

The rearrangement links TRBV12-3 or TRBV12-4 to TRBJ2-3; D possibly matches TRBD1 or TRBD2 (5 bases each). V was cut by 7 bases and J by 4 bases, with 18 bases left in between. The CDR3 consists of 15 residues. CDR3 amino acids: CASTRKGSLADTQYF. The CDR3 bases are TGTGCCAGCACCCGTAAGGGGAGTTTGGCAGATACGCAGTATTTT.

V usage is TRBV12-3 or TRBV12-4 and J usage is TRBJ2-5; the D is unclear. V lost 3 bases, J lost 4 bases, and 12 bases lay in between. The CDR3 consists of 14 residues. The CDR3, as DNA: TGTGCCAGCAGTTTTGATCAGTGGCCAGAGACCCAGTACTTC. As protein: CASSFDQWPETQYF.